Listed below are T cell receptor beta chains from one sample, sequenced in a study of shared clonotypes between healthy human individuals. The protocol was immunoSEQ multiplex PCR, while the TCRdb copy is restricted to in-frame clones and leaves out a portion. In the table there are more than 150,000 clones, over 50% of which are singletons. The sequencing sample was made of memory CD4+ T cells sorted from blood. These receptors came from a man aged 30 to 45 in good health. CDR3s include the opening cysteine and the closing phenylalanine or tryptophan. A D gene is named only where the DNA matches it firmly. Rows give clone size only sometimes, using once, few, many, or a class for an expanded clone.

. . TRBJ2-6 TRBV28 TGTGCCAGCGGAAGTAGCTCTGGGGCCAACGTCCTGACTTTC CASGSSSGANVLTF
. TRBD2 TRBJ2-2 TRBV5-1 TGCGCCAGCAGCTTGGCGACTAGCGTAGCCGGGGAGCTGTTTTTT CASSLATSVAGELFF
. . TRBJ1-1 TRBV5-6 TGTGCCAGCAGCTTGGTGGCCAGGGGTTCTGAAGCTTTCTTT CASSLVARGSEAFF
. TRBD1 TRBJ2-7 TRBV6-6 TGTGCCAGCAGTGGACAGGGTATAGCTAACTACGAGCAGTACTTC CASSGQGIANYEQYF
. TRBD2 TRBJ2-3 TRBV27 TGTGCCAGCAGTTTACGGGGGGAGGCCACAGATACGCAGTATTTT CASSLRGEATDTQYF
. . TRBJ1-5 TRBV14 TGTGCCAGCAGCTCTGGGGGAGGAGCGCCCCAGCATTTT CASSSGGGAPQHF
. . TRBJ2-3 TRBV7-2 TGTGCCAGCAGCTCGACAGGACTAGTGAAAGATACGCAGTATTTT CASSSTGLVKDTQYF
. . TRBJ2-7 TRBV11-3 TGTGCCAGCAGCTTATCGTCCGGGAGTGCCTACGAGCAGTACTTC CASSLSSGSAYEQYF
. TRBD1 TRBJ1-4 TRBV29-1 TGCAGCGCCAGGACAGGGTCGACAACTAATGAAAAACTGTTTTTT CSARTGSTTNEKLFF
. . TRBJ2-1 TRBV5-6 TGTGCCAGCAGCCCCGAATACAGCAATGAGCAGTTCTTC CASSPEYSNEQFF
. TRBD1 TRBJ1-4 TRBV2 TGTGCCAGCAGTAAGACAGGGGTAGAGGAAAAACTGTTTTTT CASSKTGVEEKLFF
. TRBD1 TRBJ1-5 TRBV14 TGTGCCAGCAGCCAGGACCCAACAGGGGGAGGCAATCAGCCCCAGCATTTT CASSQDPTGGGNQPQHF
. TRBD1 TRBJ2-2 TRBV27 TGTGCCAGCAGTCCTTCCCCAGGGGGCTTGGACACCGGGGAGCTGTTTTTT CASSPSPGGLDTGELFF
. . TRBJ2-1 TRBV7-2 TGTGCCAGCAGCTTAGAATACGGCCGCAATGAGCAGTTCTTC CASSLEYGRNEQFF
few TRBD1 TRBJ2-7 TRBV10-3 TGTGCCATCAGCCGGGACAGGGGCGGCGGGAGTTCCCACGAGCAGTACTTC CAISRDRGGGSSHEQYF
. . TRBJ1-2 TRBV6-1 TGTGCCAGCTGGGGGGGGAATGGCTACACCTTC CASWGGNGYTF
few . TRBJ1-5 TRBV5-6 TGTGCCAGCAGCTTGAGTCTTGGGCCCCAGCATTTT CASSLSLGPQHF
. . TRBJ1-1 TRBV9 TGTGCCAGCAGCCCTGGCTGGGGGAACACTGAAGCTTTCTTT CASSPGWGNTEAFF
. TRBD1 TRBJ2-6 TRBV5-1 TGCGCCAGCAAACTAGGGACAGGGGGCCAGGGGTCTGGGGCCAACGTCCTGACTTTC CASKLGTGGQGSGANVLTF
. . TRBJ1-1 TRBV7-6 TGTGCCAGCAGCTTAGCGGGACTTACGAACACTGAAGCTTTCTTT CASSLAGLTNTEAFF
. . TRBJ2-3 TRBV6-1 TGTGCCGCAGTGACCGACCGGTCCTACGATACGCAGTATTTT CAAVTDRSYDTQYF
. . TRBJ2-1 TRBV9 TGTGCCAGCAGCGTTTCCCTCTACAATGAGCAGTTCTTC CASSVSLYNEQFF
many . TRBJ1-2 TRBV28 TGTGCCAGCAGTTTATGGGCCACGGCCTATGGCTACACCTTC CASSLWATAYGYTF
. . TRBJ2-1 TRBV25-1 TGTGCCAGCAGTGGCCTCACCGACAACATGGATGCTGCGCAGTTCTTC CASSGLTDNMDAAQFF
. TRBD1 TRBJ2-2 TRBV5-4 TGTGCCAGCAGCCCGACCGGGACAGGGATCACCGGGGAGCTGTTTTTT CASSPTGTGITGELFF
. . TRBJ2-2 TRBV11-3 TGTGCCAGCAGCTTAGAGCCGAAGGGGTTCGGGGAGCTGTTTTTT CASSLEPKGFGELFF
many TRBD2 TRBJ2-2 TRBV11-3 TGTGCCAGTTCAAGGAGCGGGAGCGACGTCGGGGAGCTGTTTTTT CASSRSGSDVGELFF